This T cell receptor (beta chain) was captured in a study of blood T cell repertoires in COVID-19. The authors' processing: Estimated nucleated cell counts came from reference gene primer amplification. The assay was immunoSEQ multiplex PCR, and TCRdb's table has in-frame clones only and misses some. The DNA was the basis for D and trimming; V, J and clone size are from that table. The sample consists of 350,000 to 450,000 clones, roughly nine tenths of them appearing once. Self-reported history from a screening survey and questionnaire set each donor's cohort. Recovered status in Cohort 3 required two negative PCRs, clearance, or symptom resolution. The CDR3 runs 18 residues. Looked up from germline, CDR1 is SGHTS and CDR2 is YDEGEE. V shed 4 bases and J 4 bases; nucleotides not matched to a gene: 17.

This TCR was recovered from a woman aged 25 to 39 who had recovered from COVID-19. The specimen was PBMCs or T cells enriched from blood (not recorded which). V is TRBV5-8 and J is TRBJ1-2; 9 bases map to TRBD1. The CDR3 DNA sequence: TGTGCCAGCAGCACCCGGACAGGGGTCACCTCCAATTTCTATGGCTACACCTTC. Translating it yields CASSTRTGVTSNFYGYTF.